These 4 T cell receptor beta chains came from one sample sequenced in a study of blood T cell repertoires in COVID-19. The data were produced by immunoSEQ multiplex PCR, yet TCRdb's version contains in-frame clones alone and is incomplete. The profile shows around 300,000 clones, over 70% of them singletons. The sequenced material came from PBMCs or T cells enriched from blood (not recorded which). The origin of the receptors is a man aged 30 to 39 who had recovered from COVID-19.

The chain carries TRBV7-9 and TRBJ1-3, with D maybe TRBD1 (5 bases). Per germline, CDR1 SEHNR and CDR2 FQNEAQ (reference sequence). This CDR3 region has 16 residues. The germline V and J ends were trimmed by 5 bases and 3 bases, with 17 bases remaining between them. CDR3 coding DNA: TGTGCCAGCAGCAATCAGGGCACGATGTTTGGAAACACCATATATTTT. As protein: CASSNQGTMFGNTIYF.

This rearrangement joins TRBV5-1 to TRBJ1-2, with D tentatively TRBD1 (5 bases). Trimming took off 0 bases at V and 3 bases at J, with 12 bases between the two ends. The CDR3 contains 15 residues. CDR1 and CDR2 from the germline V gene are SGHRS and YFSETQ. The CDR3 nucleotides read TGCGCCAGCAGCTTGGATGGGGCACCGGACTATGGCTACACCTTC. This encodes CASSLDGAPDYGYTF.

The chain is built from TRBV10-1 and TRBJ1-6, with 8 bases aligning to TRBD1. The CDR3 has 16 residues. V gave up 4 bases and J gave up 0 bases; unmatched junction bases: 2. The germline CDR1 and CDR2 sequences are WNHNN and SYGVQD (reference sequence). CDR3 residues: CASSGDRSSYNSPLHF. In DNA, the CDR3 is TGCGCCAGCAGTGGGGACAGGAGCTCCTATAATTCACCCCTCCACTTT.

On this clone: This sample includes further DNA sequences coding for the same CDR3. The chain carries TRBV5-1 and TRBJ2-1, with D tentatively TRBD2 (5 bases). This CDR3 comprises 15 residues. Germline assignment: CDR1 SGHRS and CDR2 YFSETQ. V was shortened by 0 bases and J by 0 bases, with 7 bases between the two germline ends. The CDR3 here is CASSLGGSSYNEQFF. As DNA, the CDR3 is TGCGCCAGCAGCTTGGGAGGGAGCTCCTACAATGAGCAGTTCTTC.